This T cell receptor (beta chain) was recorded in a study of radiotherapy plus CTLA-4 blockade in lung cancer. Study overall: Among patients, over 15% showed objective responses, and 25% to 35% had disease control.

The protocol was immunoSEQ multiplex PCR, while the TCRdb copy is restricted to in-frame clones and leaves out a portion. Here the sample spans about 51,000 clones, about 76% being singletons. Study-level points and caveats: Tumor-derived TCR clones expanded in blood after radiotherapy plus ipilimumab.

Regarding this clone: The target antigen is unknown.

The receptor was isolated from a human donor with non-small cell lung cancer whose response to radiotherapy plus ipilimumab could not be evaluated. This specimen consisted of peripheral blood, obtained from a patient treated with radiotherapy plus ipilimumab.

DNA for the CDR3: TGTGCCAGCAGGAGGGTTCGACAGGGCCGAGAGCAGTACTTC. As protein: CASRRVRQGREQYF. This chain joins TRBV5-6 and TRBJ2-7; the match to TRBD1 covers 7 bases. V lost 5 bases and J lost 7; bases outside the gene matches: 12. Germline V lookup: CDR1 SGHDT, CDR2 YYEEEE. The CDR3 sequence is 14 residues long.